This T cell receptor (beta chain) was sequenced in a study of cytomegalovirus exposure and HLA in healthy donors. Study-level information: An early data release held some 89 million unique TCRs from HLA-typed donors.

PCR involved 60 Vbeta and 13 Jbeta primers. As processed by the authors: Approximately 9.9 million shared chains were among the about 80 million unique TCR beta chains that a later analysis counted. Sequencing was performed with immunoSEQ multiplex PCR; in TCRdb, only in-frame clones are kept and a portion is missing. That table supplies the V and J calls and clone size; D and trimming were determined from the DNA. The data hold some 140,000 clones, with 70% to 90% observed a single time. General study results and limits: As immune exposure information, only CMV serostatus was available. In vitro testing confirmed a few CMV-associated chains as specific for CMV antigens.

The CDR3 extends over 15 amino acids. Germline V gives CDR1 SGHRS, CDR2 YFSETQ. Points on this clone: Its specificity is unknown. One end of the junction varies from germline; a read error may be responsible. Other DNA sequences in this specimen translate into the identical CDR3.

The V call is TRBV5-1, the J call TRBJ1-1, with 9 positions matching TRBD1. The sample was PBMCs. The sequence was collected from a man aged 35-49 years in good health and CMV-seronegative. DNA of the CDR3: TGCGCCAGCAGCCCCTGGACAGGGGATAACACTGAAGCTTTCTTC. This encodes CASSPWTGDNTEAFF. The variable domain in full, with the rest retrieved from reference TRBV5-1 and TRBJ1-1, is KAGVTQTPRYLIKTRGQQVTLSCSPISGHRSVSWYQQTPGQGLQFLFEYFSETQRNKGNFPGRFSGRQFSNSRSEMNVSTLELGDSALYLCASSPWTGDNTEAFFGQGTRLTVV.